The 8 T cell receptor beta chains listed next were all sequenced from one sample in a study of CD8+ T cells in alopecia areata. Treatment indicated: oral pan-JAK inhibitor, 5-10 mg twice daily. RNA extraction and reverse transcription yielded cDNA as sequencing template. Generated by immunoSEQ multiplex PCR, the TCRdb table keeps only in-frame clones and is missing some. The sample records about 40,000 clones, over 85% being singletons. The sequences come from CD8+ T cells sorted from blood, collected at week 24, from a patient treated with tofacitinib. These receptors originate from a human donor with alopecia areata.

J is TRBJ2-7 and V is TRBV14, with no clear D. The CDR3 extends over 14 amino acids. Germline V gene data show CDR1 as SGHDN and CDR2 as FVKESK. V shed 1 base and J shed 3 bases, with 10 bases lying between them. In DNA, the CDR3 is TGTGCCAGCAGCCAAGGCTGGTCCTACTACGAGCAGTACTTC. Encoded protein: CASSQGWSYYEQYF.

The chain is built from TRBV19 and TRBJ1-2; perhaps TRBD1 as D (6 bases). V was pared by 8 bases and J by 4 bases, with 23 bases between. This CDR3 spans 16 amino acids. The V gene's germline CDR1 is LNHDA and CDR2 SQIVND (reference sequence). CDR3 nucleotide sequence: TGTGCCAGTCCAACCCCCCCACACGGGGGCCTCTATGGCTACACCTTC. As protein: CASPTPPHGGLYGYTF.

This clone was seen only once. The DNA for the CDR3 is TGCAGCGTTGGAGACAATGAGCAGTTCTTC. Its protein product is CSVGDNEQFF. J is TRBJ2-1 and V is TRBV29-1, with D hard to call. Germline CDR1 and CDR2: SQVTM and ANQGSEA. This CDR3 is built from 10 residues. V was cut by 4 bases and J by 5 bases, with 3 bases left in between.

Notes on this clone: The sample contains more than one DNA sequence encoding this CDR3. J is TRBJ2-3 and V is TRBV27; D gene uncertain. Trimming took 3 bases from V and 0 from J, leaving 4 bases between them. CDR1 is MNHEY, CDR2 SMNVEV, per germline (reference sequence). The length of the CDR3 is 13 residues. The CDR3 nucleotides are TGTGCCAGCAGTTTCGGTAGCACAGATACGCAGTATTTT. The encoded protein is CASSFGSTDTQYF.

This clone was recorded once. The chain couples TRBV27 to TRBJ2-7, with no clear D. This CDR3 has 12 residues. The germline V and J ends were trimmed by 6 bases and 2 bases, with 8 bases remaining between them. Germline-derived CDR1 and CDR2 are MNHEY and SMNVEV (reference sequence). Written as DNA, the CDR3 is TGTGCCAGCAGCCCTACCCCCTACGAGCAGTACTTC. It encodes CASSPTPYEQYF.

J is TRBJ2-7 and V is TRBV2; D gene uncertain. Trimming removed 5 bases from V and 4 bases from J, with 3 bases in between. The CDR3 totals 10 residues. Germline CDR1 reads SNHLY; CDR2 reads FYNNEI. The chain's CDR3 is CASSRYEQYF. The CDR3, as DNA: TGTGCCAGCAGTAGGTACGAGCAGTACTTC. The full variable domain, with the rest looked up from reference TRBV2 and TRBJ2-7, is EPEVTQTPSHQVTQMGQEVILRCVPISNHLYFYWYRQILGQKVEFLVSFYNNEISEKSEIFDDQFSVERPDGSNFTLKIRSTKLEDSAMYFCASSRYEQYFGPGTRLTVT.

The V and J genes are TRBV29-1 and TRBJ2-5; TRBD1 or TRBD2 may be the D gene (5 bases each). Germline V gene sequence: CDR1 SQVTM, CDR2 ANQGSEA. V was trimmed by 3 bases and J by 2 bases, leaving 13 bases between them. This CDR3 is built from 14 residues. The CDR3 loop is CSVDREGDQETQYF. DNA of the CDR3: TGCAGCGTTGATCGGGAAGGGGATCAAGAGACCCAGTACTTC.

This clone was observed a single time. The chain combines TRBV9 with TRBJ2-7; weak D call: TRBD1 (6 bases). The V end lost 4 bases, the J end lost 2 bases, and 13 bases lay between the germline ends. CDR1 is SGDLS, CDR2 YYNGEE, per germline. This CDR3 spans 14 amino acids. The chain's CDR3 is CASSPGQGTYEQYF. The CDR3 DNA reads as TGTGCCAGCAGCCCTGGTCAGGGGACCTACGAGCAGTACTTC. Looking up the rest from reference TRBV9 and TRBJ2-7 gives the full variable domain: DSGVTQTPKHLITATGQRVTLRCSPRSGDLSVYWYQQSLDQGLQFLIQYYNGEERAKGNILERFSAQQFPDLHSELNLSSLELGDSALYFCASSPGQGTYEQYFGPGTRLTVT.